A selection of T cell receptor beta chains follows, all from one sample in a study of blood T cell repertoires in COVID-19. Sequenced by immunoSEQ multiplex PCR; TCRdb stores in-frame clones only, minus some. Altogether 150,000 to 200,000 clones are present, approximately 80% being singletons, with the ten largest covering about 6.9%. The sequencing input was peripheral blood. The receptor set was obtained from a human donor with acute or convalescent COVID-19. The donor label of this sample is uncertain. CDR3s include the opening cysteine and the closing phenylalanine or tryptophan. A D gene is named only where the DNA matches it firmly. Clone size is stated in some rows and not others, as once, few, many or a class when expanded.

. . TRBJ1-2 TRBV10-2 TGCGCCAGCAGTGAGTCGAGCCCCTCTGTTGGCTACACCTTC CASSESSPSVGYTF
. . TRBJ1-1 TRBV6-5 TGTGCCAGTGGCTTACGGGGGGGCCCTACAGCTTTCTTT CASGLRGGPTAFF
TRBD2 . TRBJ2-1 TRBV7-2 TGTGCCAGCAGCTCCCCCCCGGGACTAGCGGGACAGTTCTTC CASSSPPGLAGQFF
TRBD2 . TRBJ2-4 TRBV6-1 TGTGCCAGCAGTGCAACGCGGACTAGCGGGAGCGAAGTAGCCAAAAACATTCAGTACTTC CASSATRTSGSEVAKNIQYF
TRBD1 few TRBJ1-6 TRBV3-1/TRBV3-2 TGTGCCAGCAGCCTTCGACAGGGACAGTCACCCCTCCACTTT CASSLRQGQSPLHF
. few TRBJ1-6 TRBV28 TGTGCCAGCAGTGCCTACAGGGCTCCTAATTATTCACCCCTCCACTTT CASSAYRAPNYSPLHF
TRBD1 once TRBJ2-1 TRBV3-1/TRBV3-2 TGTGCCAGCAGCAACCGACAGGGGGCGAGGAATGAGCAGTTCTTC CASSNRQGARNEQFF
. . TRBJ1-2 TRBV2 TGTGCCAGCAGTGACACAGATGGCTACACCTTC CASSDTDGYTF
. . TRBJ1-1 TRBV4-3 TGCGCCAGCAGCCAAGATTCCAGTCCCTACACTGAAGCTTTCTTT CASSQDSSPYTEAFF
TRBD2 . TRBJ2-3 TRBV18 TGTGCCAGCTCACCAGGACTAGCGGGAAAAGATACGCAGTATTTT CASSPGLAGKDTQYF
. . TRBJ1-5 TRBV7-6 TGTGCCAGCAGCTTGGGGGCGAGAGGGGACAATCAGCCCCAGCATTTT CASSLGARGDNQPQHF
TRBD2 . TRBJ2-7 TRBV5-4 TGTGCCAGCAGAAACAAGGCTAGCGGAGAGTACGAGCAGTACTTC CASRNKASGEYEQYF
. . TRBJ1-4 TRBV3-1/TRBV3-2 TGTGCCAGCAGCTACAGGGTAATGAGTCATGAAAAACTGTTTTTT CASSYRVMSHEKLFF
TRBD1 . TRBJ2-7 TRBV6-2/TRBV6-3 TGTGCCAGCAGTTGGGGACAGGGGTCCTACGAGCAGTACTTC CASSWGQGSYEQYF
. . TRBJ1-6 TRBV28 TGTGCCAGCACGAGCTCCTATAATTCACCCCTCCACTTT CASTSSYNSPLHF
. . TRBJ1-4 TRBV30 TGTGCCTGGGGACAGACTAATGAAAAACTGTTTTTT CAWGQTNEKLFF
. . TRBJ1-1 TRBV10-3 TGTGCCATCAGAATCCAGGAGAACACTGAAGCTTTCTTT CAIRIQENTEAFF
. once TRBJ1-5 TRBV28 TGTGCCAGCAGTTTAATGGGAGTTTCTAGCAATCAGCCCCAGCATTTT CASSLMGVSSNQPQHF
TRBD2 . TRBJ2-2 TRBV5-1 TGCGCCAGCAGCAGTGGGACTAGCCCTGGCCGGGAGCTGTTTTTT CASSSGTSPGRELFF
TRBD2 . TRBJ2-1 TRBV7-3 TGTGCCAGCAGCCTTAAGGCGGGGGGGCTAGCGGGAACTTCCTACAATGAGCAGTTCTTC CASSLKAGGLAGTSYNEQFF
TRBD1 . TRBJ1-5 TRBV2 TGTGCCAGCAGTCCTTGGACAGGCCTCAGGCAGCCCCAGCATTTT CASSPWTGLRQPQHF
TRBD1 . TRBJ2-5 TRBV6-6 TGTGCCAGCAGCAGACAGGGGGAAGAGACCCAGTACTTC CASSRQGEETQYF
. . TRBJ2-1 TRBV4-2 TGTGCCAGCAGCCAAGGAGGTGAGCAGTTCTTC CASSQGGEQFF
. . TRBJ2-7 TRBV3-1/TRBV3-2 TGTGCCAGCAGCCCCCGAGGCAGCAATACCTACGAGCAGTACTTC CASSPRGSNTYEQYF